This TCR beta chain was recovered during a study of blood T cell repertoires in COVID-19. Overall study context: Sources were T cells, B-cell-depleted T cells, or PBMCs; the material itself was cDNA or gDNA.

CDR1 is LNHDA, CDR2 SQIVND, per germline (reference sequence). V dropped 4 bases and J dropped 8; count of bases not matched to a gene: 3. The CDR3 length is 14 residues. Original processing methods: Reference gene primer amplification in the assay estimated nucleated cell counts. The assay was immunoSEQ multiplex PCR, and TCRdb's table has in-frame clones only and misses some. V and J calls and clone size are copied from that table; D and trimming were computed from the DNA. The sample lists about 47,000 clones; around 81% were seen once. This clone was found once. This sequence joins TRBV19 and TRBJ2-1; TRBD2 matches 12 bases. Sequenced: peripheral blood. The sequence was collected from a woman older than 75 with COVID-19, enrolled during active disease. The CDR3 sequence is CASSTRLAGDEQFF. In DNA, the CDR3 is TGTGCCAGTAGTACCAGACTAGCGGGGGATGAGCAGTTCTTC.